These T cell receptor beta chains were read from a single sample in a study of T cell responses to AZD1222 COVID-19 vaccine. Produced via immunoSEQ multiplex PCR; TCRdb's table is partial and in-frame only. The sample carries more than 150,000 clones, 87% recorded once. The source material was peripheral blood, sampled on day 0 of MenACWY control vaccination. These receptors came from an adult in good health. Each CDR3 is given with its conserved first and last residue. A D gene is named only where the DNA matches it firmly. Where a row states a size, it is once, few, many or the class of an expanded clone; other rows omit it.

TRBV29-1	TRBJ2-3	NA	NA	CSLQGKVSTDTQYF	TGCAGCCTACAGGGCAAGGTTAGCACAGATACGCAGTATTTT
TRBV6-5	TRBJ1-6	once	NA	CASHRTENSPLHF	TGTGCCTCCCATAGGACAGAAAATTCACCCCTCCACTTT
TRBV18	TRBJ2-1	NA	TRBD2	CASSPPSLAGNNEQFF	TGTGCCAGCTCACCACCGAGCCTAGCGGGGAACAATGAGCAGTTCTTC
TRBV6-5	TRBJ1-5	NA	TRBD1	CASRMTGVNQPQHF	TGTGCCAGCAGGATGACAGGGGTCAATCAGCCCCAGCATTTT
TRBV10-3	TRBJ2-7	NA	NA	CAISERRPSYEQYF	TGTGCCATCAGTGAGCGGCGGCCTTCCTACGAGCAGTACTTC
TRBV7-2	TRBJ2-1	NA	TRBD2	CASRTGTSGSFQFF	TGTGCCAGCAGAACCGGGACTAGCGGGAGTTTCCAGTTCTTC
TRBV11-2	TRBJ1-6	NA	NA	CASSYDLRNSPLHF	TGTGCCAGCAGCTATGACTTACGAAATTCACCCCTCCACTTT
TRBV14	TRBJ2-7	NA	NA	CASSQAGYEQYF	TGTGCCAGCAGCCAAGCCGGGTACGAGCAGTACTTC
TRBV5-6	TRBJ1-4	NA	TRBD1	CASSLGEQGFIEKLFF	TGTGCCAGCAGCTTAGGAGAACAGGGGTTCATTGAAAAACTGTTTTTT
TRBV6-5	TRBJ1-5	NA	NA	CASSRGKGPQHF	TGTGCCAGCAGTAGGGGAAAGGGGCCCCAGCATTTT
TRBV12-3/TRBV12-4	TRBJ1-1	NA	NA	CASSPQTREAFF	TGTGCCAGCAGTCCCCAGACGCGGGAAGCTTTCTTT
TRBV30	TRBJ1-4	NA	NA	CAWRQEKLFF	TGTGCCTGGAGACAGGAAAAACTGTTTTTT
TRBV19	TRBJ2-7	NA	NA	CASSIWGKAYEQYF	TGTGCCAGTAGTATATGGGGAAAGGCCTACGAGCAGTACTTC
TRBV28	TRBJ1-1	NA	TRBD1	CASSFRGGVTEAFF	TGTGCCAGCAGTTTCAGGGGGGGAGTAACTGAAGCTTTCTTT
TRBV5-1	TRBJ1-1	NA	NA	CASSSTLMNTEAFF	TGCGCCAGCAGCTCGACACTAATGAACACTGAAGCTTTCTTT
TRBV28	TRBJ2-7	NA	NA	CASSGPRSSYEQYF	TGTGCCAGCAGTGGCCCCCGATCCTCCTACGAGCAGTACTTC
TRBV19	TRBJ1-2	NA	TRBD1	CASSARDRIYGYTF	TGTGCCAGTAGTGCCAGGGACAGGATCTATGGCTACACCTTC
TRBV3-1/TRBV3-2	TRBJ1-6	NA	TRBD1	CASSPGTAYNSPLHF	TGTGCCAGCAGCCCGGGGACAGCTTATAATTCACCCCTCCACTTT
TRBV7-9	TRBJ1-6	NA	NA	CASSSDNFSPLHF	TGTGCCAGCAGCTCTGATAACTTTTCACCCCTCCACTTT
TRBV6-6	TRBJ2-1	NA	TRBD2	CASSEERGAYNEQFF	TGTGCCAGCAGCGAAGAGCGGGGGGCCTACAATGAGCAGTTCTTC